This TCR beta chain comes out of a study of T cells in women clearing cervical HPV infection. Assay: immunoSEQ multiplex PCR; the TCRdb copy retains only in-frame clones and omits some. The sample table includes tens of thousands of clones. The CDR3 sequence is 15 residues long. Germline lookup yields CDR1 LGHNA and CDR2 YNFKEQ. HPV was found by MY09/MY11 PCR and dot-blot genotyping. Study-wide results and caveats: Associations may precede or follow infection; HPV-specific or memory T cells were not isolated. A classifier using richness and V gene abundances reached an AUC of under 0.9. CIN3+ cases had significantly higher TCR richness than controls; evenness did not differ.

A word on this clone: What it binds is not known. One end of the junction varies from germline; a read error may be responsible. Sequencing ends 3 residues short of the CDR3 end; the germline J gene provides the rest.

V gene TRBV4-2 combines with J gene TRBJ2-3; 9 bases match TRBD1. The TCR comes from a woman between 18 and 70 years old with a cervical HPV16 infection that either progressed to CIN3+ or cleared (not recorded which). The specimen sequenced was blood buffy coat. CDR3 DNA (partial): TGCGCCAGCAGCCCCCGGGACAGGGACACAGATACG. Protein sequence: CASSPRDRDTDT. The CDR3, in full, reads CASSPRDRDTDTQYF.